This T cell receptor beta chain was identified in a study of blood T cell repertoires in COVID-19 (TCRdb year 2020). About the study as a whole: Samples covering the acute and convalescent phases of COVID-19 were provided by collaborators in the United States, Italy and Spain. The dataset comprised deeply sampled blood TCRbeta repertoires from subjects exposed to, actively infected with, or recovered from COVID-19. A de-identified subject ID, COVID-19 status, age in years and sex were almost always included in the sample metadata. HLA class I and class II types, where available, came from metadata supplied by the sample provider rather than from assay-based typing. The repertoires were released in a freely available public database meant as a resource for research on the immune response to SARS-CoV-2. The material from the prospective study consisted of cDNA or gDNA derived from T cells, B-cell-depleted T cells, or PBMCs. The samples were drawn from two sources: the first 160 participants of the ongoing ImmuneRACE study, and over 1,000 subjects contributed by 6 global collaborators. Results and caveats for the whole study, not just this receptor: How much clinical and demographic metadata was included differed by source and by participant, and the metadata was provided uncurated.

The immunoSEQ Assay, a bias-controlled multiplex PCR, was used to amplify TCRbeta CDR3 regions from genomic DNA. The paper's processing steps were these. Within the assay, amplification of reference gene primers was used to estimate how many nucleated cells each sample contained. To quantify the absolute abundance of each unique TCRbeta CDR3 rearrangement, sequence reads were collapsed and filtered. Productive Simpson clonality was computed per sample as the square root of Simpson's diversity index over productive rearrangements. The immuneACCESS repertoire file appears here via TCRdb, limited to in-frame rearrangements. These files lack a portion of the clones; in checked studies, under half of the deficit traces to unresolved V genes, and the cause of the others is not known. V, J and clone size were drawn from that table, and D and trimming were deduced from the DNA. The sample table lists about 60,000 clones, 77% of them with a count of one. The top ten clones comprise around 30% of the sample.

Comments on this clone: Its antigen is still unknown. No base-level quality is on record; no much larger clone is a single base apart.

Inclusive of the bounding cysteine and phenylalanine, the CDR3 is 13 residues long. CDR3 DNA only is kept here, 39 bases in frame from base 1. Relative to germline, V is 0 bases shorter and J is 8 bases shorter, with 9 bases between their ends. CDR1 and CDR2, looked up from the germline V gene, are SGHRS and YFSETQ. Collaborating institutions collected whole blood in K2EDTA tubes following their own protocols. For TCRbeta analysis, collaborators shipped samples in one of three forms: frozen whole blood, isolated PBMCs, or DNA extracted from either of those sample types. This clonotype was sampled from a human donor in a cohort sampled during active COVID-19. The chain was built from TRBV5-1 and TRBJ2-1, with the D gene not clear enough to name. Input material: peripheral blood. DNA sequence: TGCGCCAGCAGCTTGGGGGCGCGCGATGAGCAGTTCTTC. Its protein product is CASSLGARDEQFF.